These 8 T cell receptor beta chains share one sample of origin, sequenced in a study of T cells in Graves' hyperthyroidism and ophthalmopathy. What was amplified from RNA transcripts were TCR beta CDR3 regions. The HTBI set primed first-round TCR CDR3 RT-PCR. Each CDR3 protein gets one entry after TCRdb re-called the multiplex PCR reads with MiXCR. This sample has about 110,000 distinct CDR3 sequences; about a sixth occur once, and the top ten carry 35% to 45%. The specimen was blood. Every receptor here comes from a woman aged 45 to 65 with Graves' hyperthyroidism.

Many counts were recorded for this clonotype. The chain employs TRBV19 and TRBJ2-3, with 7 bases that match TRBD2. Trimming at V came to 3 bases and at J to 4 bases, leaving 13 bases not matched to a gene. The germline gives CDR1 LNHDA, CDR2 SQIVND (reference sequence). The CDR3 extends over 17 amino acids. This CDR3 is CASSMRRAGAAADTQYF. The CDR3 DNA sequence: TGTGCCAGTAGTATGAGGCGGGCGGGAGCTGCCGCAGATACGCAGTATTTT.

This chain uses TRBV27 with TRBJ2-5; 7 nucleotides align to TRBD1. This CDR3 has 15 residues. Germline V gives CDR1 MNHEY, CDR2 SMNVEV (reference sequence). V lost 6 bases, J lost 1 base, and 8 bases stayed unmatched. Written as DNA, the CDR3 is TGTGCCAGCAGGAGAAAACAGGGGATCCAAGAGACCCAGTACTTC. Translating gives CASRRKQGIQETQYF.

This chain uses TRBV12-3 or TRBV12-4 with TRBJ2-2; 8 bases agree with TRBD1. The CDR3 runs to 16 residues. Trimming at V came to 5 bases and at J to 5 bases, leaving 10 bases not matched to a gene. As DNA, the CDR3 is TGTGCCAGCAGTCAGGGACAGGCCTGGAGAACCGGGGAGCTGTTTTTT. Amino acid sequence: CASSQGQAWRTGELFF.

This clonotype occurred many times. The chain combines TRBV20-1 with TRBJ2-7, with a tentative D call TRBD2 (6 bases). The CDR3 has 13 amino acids. In germline, CDR1 is DFQATT, CDR2 SNEGSKA (reference sequence). CDR3 in amino acids: CSLGTPGSYEQYF. In DNA, the CDR3 is TGCAGCTTAGGGACTCCCGGGTCCTACGAGCAGTACTTC.

The chain couples TRBV20-1 to TRBJ1-5; 8 bases line up with TRBD1. Germline values: CDR1 DFQATT, CDR2 SNEGSKA (reference sequence). The CDR3 is 15 amino acids. With V trimmed by 6 bases and J by 2 bases, 9 bases remained unmatched. This chain's CDR3 is CSARDRGGGNQPQHF. CDR3 DNA sequence: TGCAGTGCCCGCGACAGGGGAGGGGGCAATCAGCCCCAGCATTTT.

This clonotype was seen many times. The V call is TRBV10-3, the J call TRBJ1-1; possible D gene TRBD1, 6 bases. V lost 6 bases and J lost 0, with 11 bases in between. The CDR3 extends over 14 amino acids. Germline values: CDR1 ENHRY, CDR2 SYGVKD. The CDR3, as DNA: TGTGCCATCAGGGCTGGACAGCTGAACACTGAAGCTTTCTTT. It is translated as CAIRAGQLNTEAFF.

Many counts were recorded for this clonotype. The chain joins TRBV10-2 to TRBJ2-3, with 15 positions matching TRBD2. The CDR3 totals 16 residues. Germline V gene data show CDR1 as WSHSY and CDR2 as SAAADI. With 7 bases clipped from V and 4 bases from J, the junction kept 6 bases outside the gene matches. This CDR3 reads CASTIGLAGGADTQYF. CDR3 bases: TGCGCCAGCACTATCGGACTAGCGGGAGGGGCAGATACGCAGTATTTT.

This clonotype was seen ten or more times. The chain couples TRBV27 to TRBJ2-1; the D is unclear. This CDR3 has 12 amino acids. Germline V gives CDR1 MNHEY, CDR2 SMNVEV (reference sequence). V lost 6 bases and J 4 bases, leaving 7 bases between the germline ends. The CDR3 reads CASSDTYNEQFF. The CDR3 nucleotides are TGTGCCAGCAGCGACACGTACAATGAGCAGTTCTTC.